The 14 T cell receptor beta chains below come from one sample, sequenced in a study of long-term antiretroviral therapy in people with HIV. Sequencing used immunoSEQ v3.0 at survey level. Some clones are missing from TCRdb's copy, which holds only in-frame ones; the method was immunoSEQ multiplex PCR. The sample carries 40,000 to 50,000 clones, about 95% recorded once. The material was unsorted PBMCs, obtained around 9 years after starting antiretroviral therapy. The origin of the receptors is a man younger than 45 with HIV.

The J gene is TRBJ2-5, the V gene TRBV15, with D uncertain. Between the trimmed V and J ends, which lost 0 bases and 2 bases, there was a span of 1 base. Germline CDR1 is LNHNV and CDR2 is YYDKDF (reference sequence). This CDR3 is 12 amino acids long. The CDR3 here is CATSRDQETQYF. The CDR3 DNA reads as TGTGCCACCAGCAGAGATCAAGAGACCCAGTACTTC.

V is TRBV19 and J is TRBJ2-1; D possibly corresponds to TRBD1 (5 bases). Per germline, CDR1 LNHDA and CDR2 SQIVND (reference sequence). Trimming took off 1 base at V and 10 bases at J, with 17 bases between the two ends. CDR3 length: 15 amino acids. CDR3 residues: CASSIGLQGREEQFF. The CDR3, as DNA: TGTGCCAGTAGTATAGGTCTGCAGGGAAGGGAAGAGCAGTTCTTC.

This sequence joins TRBV19 and TRBJ1-1; a weak D match, TRBD1 (5 bases). This CDR3 has 16 amino acids. V lost 3 bases to trimming and J lost 0 bases, with 14 bases between them. From germline, CDR1 is LNHDA and CDR2 SQIVND (reference sequence). CDR3 in DNA: TGTGCCAGTAGTATTAGGGGCAGCCCTATGAACACTGAAGCTTTCTTT. Its translation: CASSIRGSPMNTEAFF. Combining the CDR3 with reference TRBV19 and TRBJ1-1 gives the whole variable domain DGGITQSPKYLFRKEGQNVTLSCEQNLNHDAMYWYRQDPGQGLRLIYYSQIVNDFQKGDIAEGYSVSREKKESFPLTVTSAQKNPTAFYLCASSIRGSPMNTEAFFGQGTRLTVV.

The CDR3, as DNA: TGTGCCAGCAGTTTTCCTGTGTTGCCCGGGGAGCTGTTTTTT. It encodes CASSFPVLPGELFF. The rearrangement joins TRBV28 to TRBJ2-2; D not resolved. Trimming removed 3 bases from V and 6 bases from J, with 11 bases in between. Germline V gene data show CDR1 as MDHEN and CDR2 as SYDVKM. This CDR3 is 14 amino acids long.

The rearrangement links TRBV4-2 to TRBJ1-6; 8 bases line up with TRBD1. Germline trimming cut 3 bases from V and 4 bases from J; bases unmatched to any gene: 11. Germline CDR1 LGHNA, CDR2 YNFKEQ. CDR3 length: 18 amino acids. In DNA form, the CDR3 reads TGTGCCAGCAGCCATGTTAAGACAGGGGTTGGATATAATTCACCCCTCCACTTT. It codes for CASSHVKTGVGYNSPLHF.

This chain uses TRBV5-1 with TRBJ1-1; TRBD1 aligns across 9 bases. Germline V gene sequence: CDR1 SGHRS, CDR2 YFSETQ. The CDR3 is 15 amino acids. With V trimmed by 0 bases and J by 5 bases, 5 bases remained unmatched. CDR3 DNA sequence: TGCGCCAGCAGCTTGGCCAACAGGGGGCTGACTGAAGCTTTCTTT. Protein sequence: CASSLANRGLTEAFF.

The chain couples TRBV11-2 to TRBJ1-4; maybe TRBD1 (5 bases). Germline CDR1 is SGHAT and CDR2 is FQNNGV. With 1 base removed from V and 7 bases from J, the gap between germline ends came to 16 bases. CDR3 length equals 16 residues. DNA of the CDR3: TGTGCCAGCAGCTTAGGGGGAGCAGGGAGGAGTGAAAAACTGTTTTTT. As protein: CASSLGGAGRSEKLFF.

The chain joins TRBV4-1 to TRBJ1-2, with D perhaps TRBD1 (5 bases). Germline lookup yields CDR1 MGHRA and CDR2 YSYEKL. V lost 1 base, J lost 2 bases, and 11 bases lay in between. The CDR3 runs to 15 residues. CDR3 DNA: TGCGCCAGCAGCCAAGGGGTGGCAGGGAACTATGGCTACACCTTC. As protein: CASSQGVAGNYGYTF.

The chain links TRBV5-8 to TRBJ2-1; TRBD2 matches 12 bases. J gave up 6 bases and V 4 bases, and 8 bases lay outside the gene matches. CDR1 SGHTS and CDR2 YDEGEE come from the germline V gene. The CDR3 is 16 residues long. DNA for the CDR3: TGTGCCAGCAGCGAGCCTGGACTAGCGGGGACCAATGAGCAGTTCTTC. Protein: CASSEPGLAGTNEQFF.

The CDR3 region is CASSQSSTGNTEAFF. In DNA form, the CDR3 reads TGTGCCAGCAGCCAATCCTCAACAGGGAACACTGAAGCTTTCTTT. The genes are TRBV21-1 and TRBJ1-1; the table's D call, TRBD1, has no DNA check behind it. TRBV21-1 is recorded as a pseudogene. The CDR3 is 15 amino acids.

The rearrangement joins TRBV6-6 to TRBJ1-4; D ambiguous. The V and J ends lost 2 bases and 7 bases respectively, with 14 bases between them. Germline CDR1 reads MNHNY; CDR2 reads SVGAGI (reference sequence). The CDR3 loop spans 15 amino acids. CDR3 DNA: TGTGCCAGCAGTTACGGGCAGACCGTGGGTGAAAAACTGTTTTTT. Its protein is CASSYGQTVGEKLFF.

The chain uses TRBV5-1 and TRBJ2-5, with D unclear. Germline CDR1 SGHRS, CDR2 YFSETQ. The CDR3 has 13 residues. V lost 2 bases and J 1 base, leaving 6 bases between the germline ends. The CDR3 spells CASSFDSQETQYF. In DNA form, the CDR3 reads TGCGCCAGCAGCTTTGATAGCCAAGAGACCCAGTACTTC. Combining the CDR3 with reference TRBV5-1 and TRBJ2-5 gives the whole variable domain KAGVTQTPRYLIKTRGQQVTLSCSPISGHRSVSWYQQTPGQGLQFLFEYFSETQRNKGNFPGRFSGRQFSNSRSEMNVSTLELGDSALYLCASSFDSQETQYFGPGTRLLVL.

This clone was recorded once. V usage is TRBV4-2 and J usage is TRBJ2-6, with D unresolved. Trimming pared 0 bases from V and 0 bases from J, leaving 18 bases between. The CDR3 loop spans 20 amino acids. The germline V gene has CDR1 LGHNA and CDR2 YNFKEQ. For the CDR3, the DNA is TGTGCCAGCAGCCAAGACGGTGGCTCGAGTGTTCGCTCTGGGGCCAACGTCCTGACTTTC. Its translation is CASSQDGGSSVRSGANVLTF.

The J gene is TRBJ2-4, the V gene TRBV15; 8 nucleotides agree with TRBD1. With V trimmed by 8 bases and J by 0 bases, 6 bases remained unmatched. The CDR3 runs to 15 residues. Germline-derived CDR1 and CDR2 are LNHNV and YYDKDF (reference sequence). The CDR3: CATGGTGLAKNIQYF. The CDR3 DNA follows: TGTGCCACCGGGGGGACAGGTTTAGCCAAAAACATTCAGTACTTC.